Each of the 20 T cell receptor beta chains below was sequenced from the same sample in a study of blood T cells in healthy people across ages. With a J-beta primer mix and a sample-barcoded 5' primer, a second PCR ran about 7 to 12 cycles. TCRdb re-derived calls from the 5' RACE reads in MiXCR, one entry per CDR3 protein. In the table there are some 710,000 distinct CDR3 sequences, about a fifth of which are singletons. Source material: blood. All receptors derive from a man between 65 and 85 years old in good health.

The chain links TRBV7-6 to TRBJ2-5; the match to TRBD2 covers 10 bases. The DNA end lines up better with TRBJ2-1; the J call may be wrong. The CDR3 consists of 15 residues. The V gene's germline CDR1 is SGHVS and CDR2 FNYEAQ. The CDR3 here is CASSFSSGGRNEQFF. The CDR3 DNA is TGTGCCAGCAGCTTTAGTAGCGGGGGGAGGAATGAGCAGTTCTTC.

The chain joins TRBV7-2 to TRBJ2-1; D assignment may be TRBD1 or TRBD2 (6 bases each). This CDR3 has 15 amino acids. Deletions cut 5 bases from V and 7 bases from J, with 18 bases between. Germline values: CDR1 SGHTA, CDR2 FQGNSA. Here the CDR3 DNA reads TGTGCCAGCAGCCGGGGGCTAGCTGGACGGAATGAGCAGTTCTTC. It codes for CASSRGLAGRNEQFF.

This clonotype has just a few counts. V usage is TRBV13 and J usage is TRBJ2-3, with D perhaps TRBD1 (6 bases). CDR3 size: 12 residues. Germline CDR1 reads PRHDT; CDR2 reads FYEKMQ (reference sequence). Trimming removed 6 bases from V and 10 bases from J, with 14 bases in between. CDR3 nucleotide sequence: TGTGCCAGCAGGTACCGACAGGAGGCGCAGTATTTT. This codes for CASRYRQEAQYF.

CDR3 nucleotide sequence: TGTGCCAGCAGTTACTGGACAGGGGGTGGTGGCTACACCTTC. Its protein is CASSYWTGGGGYTF. This chain connects TRBV6-5 to TRBJ1-2; 10 bases fit TRBD1. The germline gives CDR1 MNHEY, CDR2 SVGAGI. With 1 base clipped from V and 7 bases from J, the junction kept 3 bases outside the gene matches. CDR3 length: 14 residues.

This clonotype was seen a few times. The gene calls are TRBV28 and TRBJ2-3, with D possibly called TRBD1 or TRBD2 (5 bases each). The CDR3 runs to 17 residues. Germline V gene data show CDR1 as MDHEN and CDR2 as SYDVKM. Trimming left V 6 bases short and J 2 bases short, with 21 bases between. CDR3 nucleotide sequence: TGTGCCAGCAGCCCAAGGGGCCTAGCCCTTCTCACAGATACGCAGTATTTT. Translating gives CASSPRGLALLTDTQYF.

This clonotype came up many times. The CDR3 sequence is CASSQVWDSSYEQYF. The CDR3 DNA reads as TGTGCCAGCAGCCAAGTGTGGGACAGTTCCTACGAGCAGTACTTC. The V call is TRBV4-2, the J call TRBJ2-7; the match to TRBD1 covers 7 bases. The CDR3 has 15 residues. V lost 1 base and J lost 1; bases outside the gene matches: 4. Germline assignment: CDR1 LGHNA and CDR2 YNFKEQ.

The chain recombines TRBV3-1 with TRBJ2-7; 9 nucleotides match TRBD1. Trimming took 1 base from V and 3 from J; bases not matched to a gene: 4. Germline loops: CDR1 LGHDT, CDR2 YNNKEL (reference sequence). The CDR3 contains 15 residues. The CDR3 spells CASSQVGTGIYEQYF. For the CDR3, the DNA is TGTGCCAGCAGCCAAGTGGGGACAGGGATCTACGAGCAGTACTTC.

This clonotype was counted a few times. V is TRBV12-3 or TRBV12-4 and J is TRBJ1-1; TRBD1 aligns across 11 bases. V trimming: 6 bases; J trimming: 2 bases; junction bases outside the gene matches: 2. This CDR3 has 14 residues. The CDR3 coding sequence is TGTGCCAGCAGGGGGACAGGGGGTAACACTGAAGCTTTCTTT. This translates into CASRGTGGNTEAFF.

This clonotype was recorded a few times. This sequence joins TRBV2 and TRBJ1-2, with 8 positions matching TRBD1. V shed 6 bases, J shed 5 bases, and the junction held 11 bases outside the gene matches. This CDR3 region has 15 residues. CDR1 SNHLY and CDR2 FYNNEI come from the germline V gene. CDR3 in amino acids: CASRSDRAEGYGYTF. DNA of the CDR3: TGTGCCAGCAGATCGGACAGGGCAGAGGGATATGGCTACACCTTC.

V usage is TRBV4-1 and J usage is TRBJ1-1, with TRBD1 matching 8 bases. The V gene's germline CDR1 is MGHRA and CDR2 YSYEKL. Trimming cost V 1 base and J 4 bases; bases outside gene matches: 2. The CDR3 contains 14 residues. The DNA of the CDR3 is TGCGCCAGCAGCCAAGGGGACAGGTTCACTGAAGCTTTCTTT. Translation gives CASSQGDRFTEAFF.

This clonotype was counted between two and nine times. The V gene is TRBV20-1, the J gene TRBJ2-5, with D possibly being TRBD1 (6 bases). The CDR3 totals 14 residues. Germline values: CDR1 DFQATT, CDR2 SNEGSKA (reference sequence). V lost 1 base and J lost 1, with 10 bases in between. The CDR3 DNA reads TGCAGTGCTAGAGCTGGGGGCGGCCAAGAGACCCAGTACTTC. Encoded protein: CSARAGGGQETQYF.

The sample holds a few counts of this clonotype. The V and J genes are TRBV7-9 and TRBJ2-7; D is possibly TRBD1 or TRBD2 (5 bases each). Germline CDR1 is SEHNR and CDR2 is FQNEAQ (reference sequence). This CDR3 region has 13 residues. The ends were cut back, 1 base at V and 6 bases at J, with 10 bases in the middle. In nucleotides, the CDR3 is TGTGCCAGCAGCTTAGTCGAGGGGTCCGAGCAGTACTTC. Translated, it gives CASSLVEGSEQYF.

This clonotype occurred many times. The genes are TRBV12-3 or TRBV12-4 and TRBJ1-5; possibly TRBD1 for D (5 bases). The CDR3 loop spans 15 amino acids. Trimming removed 4 bases at V and 0 bases at J, with 10 bases between. CDR3 protein: CASSSRGTSNQPQHF. CDR3 sequence (DNA): TGTGCCAGCAGTTCGAGGGGAACTAGCAATCAGCCCCAGCATTTT.

This CDR3 is CASTDRLLKNIQYF. CDR3 coding DNA: TGTGCCAGCACCGATCGGTTACTTAAAAACATTCAGTACTTC. This sequence joins TRBV12-3 or TRBV12-4 and TRBJ2-4; D is undetermined. The ends were cut back, 7 bases at V and 4 bases at J, with 14 bases in the middle. CDR3 length: 14 amino acids.

The V and J genes are TRBV15 and TRBJ2-7, with TRBD1 as a possible D gene (6 bases). The DNA matches TRBJ2-1 better at its end, which makes the J call doubtful. This CDR3 spans 15 amino acids. Germline-derived CDR1 and CDR2 are LNHNV and YYDKDF (reference sequence). CDR3 region: CATSREIQGYNEQFF. In nucleotides, the CDR3 is TGTGCCACCAGCAGAGAAATACAGGGCTACAATGAGCAGTTCTTC.

About this clonotype itself: One junction end does not reproduce the germline sequence, and a read error may be involved. The chain has TRBV4-3 and TRBJ2-1; D may be TRBD2 (6 bases). Germline V lookup: CDR1 LGHNA, CDR2 YSLEER. This CDR3 comprises 15 residues. The CDR3 is CAGSPGTHSYNEQFF. The CDR3 region has the DNA TGCGCCGGCAGCCCCGGGACTCATTCCTACAATGAGCAGTTCTTC.

This clonotype was observed many times. This rearrangement joins TRBV15 to TRBJ2-5; TRBD1 or TRBD2 may be the D gene (6 bases each). CDR1 and CDR2 from the germline V gene are LNHNV and YYDKDF (reference sequence). Deletions cut 0 bases from V and 5 bases from J, with 10 bases between. There are 14 residues in the CDR3. CDR3 amino acids: CATSRDLGGETQYF. Written as DNA, the CDR3 is TGTGCCACCAGCAGAGATCTCGGGGGCGAGACCCAGTACTTC. Supplemented by reference TRBV15 and TRBJ2-5, the full variable domain reads DAMVIQNPRYQVTQFGKPVTLSCSQTLNHNVMYWYQQKSSQAPKLLFHYYDKDFNNEADTPDNFQSRRPNTSFCFLDIRSPGLGDTAMYLCATSRDLGGETQYFGPGTRLLVL.

The CDR3 DNA sequence: TGTGCCAGCAGCACTCAGGGGGCGCTAGGCTATGGCTACACCTTC. Encoded protein: CASSTQGALGYGYTF. The gene calls are TRBV12-3 or TRBV12-4 and TRBJ1-2, with TRBD1 identical over 8 bases. J lost 4 bases, V lost 6 bases, and 10 bases had no gene match. This CDR3 comprises 15 residues.

The table lists this clonotype with a few counts. The V gene is TRBV28, the J gene TRBJ1-1; no clear D gene. This CDR3 is 11 amino acids long. V lost 10 bases and J 0 bases, leaving 6 bases between the germline ends. CDR1 and CDR2 (germline): MDHEN, SYDVKM. The CDR3 spells CATLMNTEAFF. CDR3 DNA: TGTGCCACCCTCATGAACACTGAAGCTTTCTTT.

This clonotype was seen a few times. This could be a read error, since a much larger clone is one nucleotide away. The rearrangement joins TRBV4-3 to TRBJ1-4, with 8 bases that match TRBD1. The CDR3 is made up of 16 amino acids. Germline V gene data show CDR1 as LGHNA and CDR2 as YSLEER. In DNA form, the CDR3 reads TGCGCCAGCAGCCAAGCTACTACAGGGGGGGAAAAAAAACTGGTTTTT. The encoded protein is CASSQATTGGEKKLVF.